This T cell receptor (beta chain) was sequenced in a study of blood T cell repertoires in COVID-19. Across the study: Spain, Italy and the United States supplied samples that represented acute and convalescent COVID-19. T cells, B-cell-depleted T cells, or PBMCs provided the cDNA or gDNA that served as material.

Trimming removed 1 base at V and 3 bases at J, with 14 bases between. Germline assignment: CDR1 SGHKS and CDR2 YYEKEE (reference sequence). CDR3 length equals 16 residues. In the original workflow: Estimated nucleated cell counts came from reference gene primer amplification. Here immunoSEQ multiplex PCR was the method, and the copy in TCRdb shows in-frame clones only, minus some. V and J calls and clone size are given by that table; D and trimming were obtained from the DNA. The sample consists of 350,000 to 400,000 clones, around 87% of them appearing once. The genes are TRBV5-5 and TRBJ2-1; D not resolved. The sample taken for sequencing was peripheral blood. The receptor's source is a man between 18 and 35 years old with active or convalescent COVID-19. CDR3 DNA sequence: TGTGCCAGCAGCTTGCCCCAGGTTCCCAACTACAATGAGCAGTTCTTC. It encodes CASSLPQVPNYNEQFF.